The 17 T cell receptor beta chains listed next were all sequenced from one sample in a study of CD8 T cells in ankylosing spondylitis. Notes on the study in general: Ankylosing spondylitis blood seemed to carry a telltale TCR beta motif made of eight or nine highly homologous variants.

These TCRs' antigens remain unknown. One entry per CDR3 protein results from TCRdb running MiXCR on the 5' RACE reads. This sample has fewer than 400,000 distinct CDR3 sequences, with 8% found just once. Sequenced material: blood, either unsorted or a sorted T cell fraction (not recorded which). These receptors were collected from a male donor with ankylosing spondylitis.

The CDR3 nucleotides are TGTGCCAGTAGAGGGACTAGCGACTACAATGAGCAGTTCTTC. The encoded protein is CASRGTSDYNEQFF. The chain links TRBV19 to TRBJ2-1; 10 positions agree with TRBD2. The trim removed 6 bases at V and 3 bases at J, leaving 2 bases unmatched. This CDR3 comprises 14 residues. The germline V gene has CDR1 LNHDA and CDR2 SQIVND (reference sequence).

This rearrangement joins TRBV29-1 to TRBJ2-4; D is uncertain. The CDR3 is made up of 11 amino acids. V was trimmed by 1 base and J by 9 bases, leaving 7 bases between them. The germline gives CDR1 SQVTM, CDR2 ANQGSEA. The CDR3 DNA reads TGCAGCGTTGAAGTGGCGGCCATTCAGTACTTC. It translates to CSVEVAAIQYF.

This clonotype was picked up a small number of times. V usage is TRBV5-1 and J usage is TRBJ2-1; 9 nucleotides line up with TRBD1. V lost 4 bases and J lost 3; bases outside the gene matches: 8. The CDR3 length is 16 residues. Germline CDR1 reads SGHRS; CDR2 reads YFSETQ. CDR3: CASSRGQGRNYNEQFF. The CDR3 DNA reads TGCGCCAGCAGCCGCGGACAGGGGAGGAACTACAATGAGCAGTTCTTC. Drawing the rest from reference TRBV5-1 and TRBJ2-1, the complete variable domain is KAGVTQTPRYLIKTRGQQVTLSCSPISGHRSVSWYQQTPGQGLQFLFEYFSETQRNKGNFPGRFSGRQFSNSRSEMNVSTLELGDSALYLCASSRGQGRNYNEQFFGPGTRLTVL.

This clonotype was seen at least ten times. The rearrangement links TRBV5-8 to TRBJ2-1; D remains ambiguous. Germline values: CDR1 SGHTS, CDR2 YDEGEE. The ends were cut back, 3 bases at V and 4 bases at J, with 14 bases in the middle. This CDR3 has 15 amino acids. In DNA form, the CDR3 reads TGTGCCAGCAGCTCTTATCTTCTTCGGTACAATGAGCAGTTCTTC. The encoded protein is CASSSYLLRYNEQFF.

This clonotype was detected only a few times. The CDR3 nucleotides are TGCAGCGTCGGAGGACAGGGGGCCGGGGAGCAGTTCTTC. Protein product: CSVGGQGAGEQFF. The chain couples TRBV29-1 to TRBJ2-1; 11 nucleotides line up with TRBD1. The J segment lost 10 bases and the V segment lost 6 bases, leaving 8 bases of the junction unmatched. This CDR3 is 13 amino acids long. Germline assignment: CDR1 SQVTM and CDR2 ANQGSEA.

This clonotype has only a few counts. The chain is built from TRBV20-1 and TRBJ2-1; unclear D gene. Germline CDR1 and CDR2: DFQATT and SNEGSKA (reference sequence). Trimming pared 7 bases from V and 6 bases from J, leaving 13 bases between. This CDR3 region has 12 residues. The CDR3 DNA follows: TGCAGTGTCGACGCAAGGGTCAATGAGCAGTTCTTC. Protein sequence: CSVDARVNEQFF.

J is TRBJ2-1 and V is TRBV12-3 or TRBV12-4; 12 nucleotides match TRBD2. The CDR3 covers 16 residues. V shed 3 bases and J 3 bases; nucleotides not matched to a gene: 3. The CDR3 sequence: CASSFQTSGSYNEQFF. CDR3 nucleotides: TGTGCCAGCAGTTTCCAGACTAGCGGGAGCTACAATGAGCAGTTCTTC.

This chain uses TRBV19 with TRBJ2-7; D is ambiguous. V lost 6 bases and J 7 bases, leaving 10 bases between the germline ends. CDR1 is LNHDA, CDR2 SQIVND, per germline (reference sequence). The CDR3 contains 11 residues. Here the CDR3 reads CASRTEGEQYF. CDR3 sequence (DNA): TGTGCCAGTAGGACTGAAGGGGAGCAGTACTTC.

This clonotype was counted only a few times. This rearrangement joins TRBV20-1 to TRBJ2-3, with unresolved D. The V gene's germline CDR1 is DFQATT and CDR2 SNEGSKA (reference sequence). The CDR3 is made up of 12 amino acids. V was clipped by 2 bases and J by 0 bases, with 3 bases between them. The CDR3 region is CSARPSTDTQYF. For the CDR3, the DNA is TGCAGTGCTAGACCCAGCACAGATACGCAGTATTTT.

The sample holds a few counts of this clonotype. This chain connects TRBV6-5 to TRBJ1-6, with a possible D match to TRBD1 (6 bases). V lost 0 bases to trimming and J lost 5 bases, with 14 bases between them. The CDR3 length is 17 residues. Germline V gene lookup returns CDR1 MNHEY and CDR2 SVGAGI. In DNA form, the CDR3 reads TGTGCCAGCAGTTACTCGAAGGGCCCAGGGGATAATTCACCCCTCCACTTT. This gives the protein CASSYSKGPGDNSPLHF.

This clonotype has just a few counts. The chain carries TRBV30 and TRBJ2-2, with no clear D. This CDR3 region has 15 residues. The germline gives CDR1 GTSNPN, CDR2 SVGIG (reference sequence). Trimming removed 0 bases from V and 8 bases from J, with 16 bases in between. For the CDR3, the DNA is TGTGCCTGGAGTGTAACCTCCCCTAGTGCTGGGGAGCTGTTTTTT. Protein sequence: CAWSVTSPSAGELFF. Filled out from reference TRBV30 and TRBJ2-2, the complete variable domain reads SQTIHQWPATLVQPVGSPLSLECTVEGTSNPNLYWYRQAAGRGLQLLFYSVGIGQISSEVPQNLSASRPQDRQFILSSKKLLLSDSGFYLCAWSVTSPSAGELFFGEGSRLTVL.

The chain joins TRBV7-2 to TRBJ2-2; 7 bases match TRBD1. Germline values: CDR1 SGHTA, CDR2 FQGNSA. The CDR3 has 15 residues. V shed 5 bases, J shed 5 bases, and the junction held 8 bases outside the gene matches. CDR3 DNA sequence: TGTGCCAGCAGCCGTATAGGGGGCTATACCGGGGAGCTGTTTTTT. Translating it yields CASSRIGGYTGELFF.

This clonotype turned up a few times. The chain recombines TRBV5-4 with TRBJ2-1, with D tentatively TRBD1 (5 bases). Germline-derived CDR1 and CDR2 are SGHNT and YYREEE (reference sequence). CDR3 length: 15 amino acids. Trimming stripped 4 bases from V and 5 bases from J, with 16 bases between. CDR3 DNA: TGTGCCAGCAGCCCACAGGTGGCCCCTAACAATGAGCAGTTCTTC. This gives the protein CASSPQVAPNNEQFF. Variable domain in full (rest from reference TRBV5-4 and TRBJ2-1): ETGVTQSPTHLIKTRGQQVTLRCSSQSGHNTVSWYQQALGQGPQFIFQYYREEENGRGNFPPRFSGLQFPNYSSELNVNALELDDSALYLCASSPQVAPNNEQFFGPGTRLTVL.

CDR3 DNA: TGTGCCAGCAGCCCACGTAGCGGGAGATTCGGGGAGCTGTTTTTT. Translated: CASSPRSGRFGELFF. This sequence joins TRBV14 and TRBJ2-2; 9 bases align to TRBD2. Germline-derived CDR1 and CDR2 are SGHDN and FVKESK. Germline trimming cut 4 bases from V and 7 bases from J; bases unmatched to any gene: 7. The CDR3 contains 15 residues.

V usage is TRBV5-1 and J usage is TRBJ1-1, with a tentative D call TRBD1 (6 bases). The CDR3 covers 16 residues. The ends were cut back, 1 base at V and 0 bases at J, with 13 bases in the middle. Germline V CDR1 and CDR2: SGHRS, YFSETQ. The CDR3: CASSLWGGGLNTEAFF. CDR3 DNA sequence: TGCGCCAGCAGCTTGTGGGGAGGGGGGTTGAACACTGAAGCTTTCTTT.

The V gene is TRBV29-1, the J gene TRBJ2-5, with 9 nucleotides matching TRBD1. CDR1 and CDR2 from the germline V gene are SQVTM and ANQGSEA. With 6 bases clipped from V and 6 bases from J, the junction kept 5 bases outside the gene matches. This CDR3 is 12 amino acids long. The CDR3 sequence is CSVDRGVKTQYF. CDR3 DNA sequence: TGCAGCGTCGACAGGGGGGTGAAGACCCAGTACTTC. Filled out from reference TRBV29-1 and TRBJ2-5, the complete variable domain reads SAVISQKPSRDICQRGTSLTIQCQVDSQVTMMFWYRQQPGQSLTLIATANQGSEATYESGFVIDKFPISRPNLTFSTLTVSNMSPEDSSIYLCSVDRGVKTQYFGPGTRLLVL.

The J gene is TRBJ2-7, the V gene TRBV10-3; 8 bases line up with TRBD2. J gave up 2 bases and V 10 bases, and 4 bases lay outside the gene matches. The CDR3 is 12 amino acids. Germline-derived CDR1 and CDR2 are ENHRY and SYGVKD. In nucleotides, the CDR3 is TGTGCCACTCAGCGGGAGCCCTACGAGCAGTACTTC. Translation gives CATQREPYEQYF.